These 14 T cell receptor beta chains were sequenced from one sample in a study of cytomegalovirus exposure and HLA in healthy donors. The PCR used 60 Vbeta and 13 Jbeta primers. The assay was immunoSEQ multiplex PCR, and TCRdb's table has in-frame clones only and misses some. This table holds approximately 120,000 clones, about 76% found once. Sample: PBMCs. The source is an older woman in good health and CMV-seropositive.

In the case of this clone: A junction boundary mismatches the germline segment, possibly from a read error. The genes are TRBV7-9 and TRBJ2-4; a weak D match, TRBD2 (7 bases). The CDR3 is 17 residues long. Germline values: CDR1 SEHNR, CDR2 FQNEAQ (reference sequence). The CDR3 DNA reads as TGTTCCAGCAGCCCCGAAGGGGGGGGCAGAGCCAAAAACATTCAGTACTTC. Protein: CSSSPEGGGRAKNIQYF.

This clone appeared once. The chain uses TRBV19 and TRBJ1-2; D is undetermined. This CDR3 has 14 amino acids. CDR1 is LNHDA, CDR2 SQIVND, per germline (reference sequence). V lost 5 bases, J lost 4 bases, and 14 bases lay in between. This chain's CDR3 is CASSPQTAGYGYTF. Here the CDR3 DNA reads TGTGCCAGTAGTCCCCAAACCGCCGGCTATGGCTACACCTTC.

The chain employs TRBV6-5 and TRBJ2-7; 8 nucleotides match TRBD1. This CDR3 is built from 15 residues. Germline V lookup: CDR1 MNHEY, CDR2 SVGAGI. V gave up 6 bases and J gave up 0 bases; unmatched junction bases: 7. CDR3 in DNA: TGTGCCAGCAGACAGACAGGGGTAACCTCCTACGAGCAGTACTTC. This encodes CASRQTGVTSYEQYF.

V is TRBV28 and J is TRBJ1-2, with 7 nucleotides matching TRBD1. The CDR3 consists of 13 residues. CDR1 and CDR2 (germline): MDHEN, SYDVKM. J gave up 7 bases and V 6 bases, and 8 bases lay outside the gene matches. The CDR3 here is CASSQGDRVGYTF. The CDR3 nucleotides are TGTGCCAGCAGCCAAGGAGACAGGGTTGGCTACACCTTC.

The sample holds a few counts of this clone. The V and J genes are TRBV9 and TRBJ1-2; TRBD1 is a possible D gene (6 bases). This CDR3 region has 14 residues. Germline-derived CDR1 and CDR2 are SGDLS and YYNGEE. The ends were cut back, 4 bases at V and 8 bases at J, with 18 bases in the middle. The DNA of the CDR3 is TGTGCCAGCAGCCAAGGACAGACCCAGGGAGGCTACACCTTC. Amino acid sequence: CASSQGQTQGGYTF.

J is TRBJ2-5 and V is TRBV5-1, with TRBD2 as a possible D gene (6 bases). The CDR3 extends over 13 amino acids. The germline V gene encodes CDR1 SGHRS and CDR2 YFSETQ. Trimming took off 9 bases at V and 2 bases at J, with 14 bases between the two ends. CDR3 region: CATSRGGQETQYF. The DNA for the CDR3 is TGCGCCACCTCGCGCGGAGGGCAAGAGACCCAGTACTTC.

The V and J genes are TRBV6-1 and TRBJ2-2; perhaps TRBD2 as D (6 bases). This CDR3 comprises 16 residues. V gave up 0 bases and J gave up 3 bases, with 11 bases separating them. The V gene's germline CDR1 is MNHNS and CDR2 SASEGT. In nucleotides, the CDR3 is TGTGCCAGCAGTGAAGCAAGAAGGGAGGACACCGGGGAGCTGTTTTTT. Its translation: CASSEARREDTGELFF.

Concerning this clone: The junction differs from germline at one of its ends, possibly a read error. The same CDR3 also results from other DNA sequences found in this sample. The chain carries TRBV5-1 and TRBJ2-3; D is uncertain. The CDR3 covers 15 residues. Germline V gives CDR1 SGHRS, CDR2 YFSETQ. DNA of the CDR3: TGCGCCAGCGCCAACGCACCTTCAGGCACCGATACGCAGTATTTT. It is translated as CASANAPSGTDTQYF.

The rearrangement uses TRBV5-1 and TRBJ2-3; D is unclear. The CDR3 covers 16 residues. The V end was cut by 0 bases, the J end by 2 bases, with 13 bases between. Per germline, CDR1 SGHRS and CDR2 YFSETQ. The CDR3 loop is CASSLGASGTTDTQYF. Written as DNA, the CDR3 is TGCGCCAGCAGCTTGGGGGCCTCAGGAACCACAGATACGCAGTATTTT.

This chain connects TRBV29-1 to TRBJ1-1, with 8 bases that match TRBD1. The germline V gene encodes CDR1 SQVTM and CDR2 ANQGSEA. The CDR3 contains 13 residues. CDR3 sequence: CGGRGQEGTEAFF. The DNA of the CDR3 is TGCGGCGGCAGGGGGCAAGAGGGCACTGAAGCTTTCTTT.

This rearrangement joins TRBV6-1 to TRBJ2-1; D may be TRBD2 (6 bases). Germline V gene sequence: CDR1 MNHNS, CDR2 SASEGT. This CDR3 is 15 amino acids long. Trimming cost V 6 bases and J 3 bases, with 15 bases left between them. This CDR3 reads CASSLKRVHYNEQFF. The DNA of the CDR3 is TGTGCCAGCAGCCTAAAGCGGGTGCACTACAATGAGCAGTTCTTC.

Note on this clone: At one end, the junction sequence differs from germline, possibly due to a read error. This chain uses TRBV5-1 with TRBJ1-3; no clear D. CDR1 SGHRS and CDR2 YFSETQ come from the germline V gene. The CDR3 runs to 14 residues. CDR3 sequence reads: CVSSFGSSGNTIYF. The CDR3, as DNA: TGCGTCAGCAGCTTCGGTTCTAGTGGGAACACCATATATTTT.

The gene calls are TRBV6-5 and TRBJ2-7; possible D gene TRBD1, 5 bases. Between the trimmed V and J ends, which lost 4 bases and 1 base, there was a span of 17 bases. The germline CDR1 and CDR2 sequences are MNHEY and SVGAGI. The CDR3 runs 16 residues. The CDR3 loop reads CASSWGSIASSYEQYF. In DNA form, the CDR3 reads TGTGCCAGCAGTTGGGGCAGCATCGCATCTTCCTACGAGCAGTACTTC.

CDR3 residues: CASSEYLGTGVFNEQFF. The CDR3 coding sequence is TGTGCCAGCAGTGAATACTTGGGAACAGGGGTTTTCAATGAGCAGTTCTTC. V gene TRBV2 combines with J gene TRBJ2-1, with 7 positions matching TRBD1. Germline CDR1 reads SNHLY; CDR2 reads FYNNEI. This CDR3 is built from 17 residues. J gave up 6 bases and V 2 bases, and 13 bases lay outside the gene matches.